This T cell receptor (beta chain) was sequenced during a study of spatial heterogeneity in lung cancer. Overall study context: PBMC samples from follow-up, where available, were sequenced a median of roughly two years after resection.

The time point is: blood at routine non-recurrence follow-up after resection. Tumor, nontumor lung or frozen PBMC supplied whole RNA, sequenced without sorting. CDR1 is MDHEN, CDR2 SYDVKM, per germline. The CDR3 length is 16 residues. V trimming: 2 bases; J trimming: 7 bases; junction bases outside the gene matches: 4. TCRdb reprocessed the 5' RACE reads with MiXCR, giving one entry per CDR3 protein. The repertoire consists of approximately 10,000 distinct CDR3 sequences, with 20% to 25% occurring once and the leading ten covering about 3.7%. This clonotype was observed a handful of times. This TCR was recovered from a female donor with early-stage non-small cell lung cancer. The chain combines TRBV28 with TRBJ2-1, with 14 bases aligning to TRBD2. This specimen was PBMCs, taken at follow-up. The CDR3: CASSLGTSGSWNEQFF. The CDR3 DNA sequence: TGTGCCAGCAGTTTAGGGACTAGCGGGAGTTGGAATGAGCAGTTCTTC.